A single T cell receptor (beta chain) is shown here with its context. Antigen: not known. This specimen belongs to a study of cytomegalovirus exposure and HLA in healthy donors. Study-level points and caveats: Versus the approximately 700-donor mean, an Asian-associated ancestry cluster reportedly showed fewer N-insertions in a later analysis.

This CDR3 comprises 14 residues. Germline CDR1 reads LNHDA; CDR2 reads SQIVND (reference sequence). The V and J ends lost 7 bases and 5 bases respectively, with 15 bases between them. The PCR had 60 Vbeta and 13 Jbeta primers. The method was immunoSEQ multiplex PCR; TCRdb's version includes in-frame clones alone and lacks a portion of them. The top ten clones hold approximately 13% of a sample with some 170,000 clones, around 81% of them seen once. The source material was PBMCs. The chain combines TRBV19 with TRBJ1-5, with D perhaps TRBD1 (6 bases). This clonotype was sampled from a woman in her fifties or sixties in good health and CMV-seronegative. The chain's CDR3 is CASTFQQGDQPQHF. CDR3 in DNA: TGTGCCAGTACCTTCCAACAGGGTGATCAGCCCCAGCATTTT. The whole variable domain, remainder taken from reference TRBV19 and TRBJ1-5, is DGGITQSPKYLFRKEGQNVTLSCEQNLNHDAMYWYRQDPGQGLRLIYYSQIVNDFQKGDIAEGYSVSREKKESFPLTVTSAQKNPTAFYLCASTFQQGDQPQHFGDGTRLSIL.